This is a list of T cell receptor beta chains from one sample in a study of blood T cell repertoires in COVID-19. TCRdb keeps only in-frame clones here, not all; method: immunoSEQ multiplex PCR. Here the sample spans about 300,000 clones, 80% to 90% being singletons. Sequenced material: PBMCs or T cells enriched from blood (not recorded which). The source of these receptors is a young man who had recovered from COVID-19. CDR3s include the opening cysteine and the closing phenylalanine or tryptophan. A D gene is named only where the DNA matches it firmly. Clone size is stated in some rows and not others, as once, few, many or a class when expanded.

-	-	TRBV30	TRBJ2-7	TGTGCCTGGAGTGTAGGGGTCTTTATGTCACAGCAGTACTTC	CAWSVGVFMSQQYF
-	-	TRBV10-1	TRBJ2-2	TGCGCCAGCAGTGAGTCGGCCAGGGGCGATAGCACCGGGGAGCTGTTTTTT	CASSESARGDSTGELFF
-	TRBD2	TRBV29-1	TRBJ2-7	TGCAGCGCCCTGACTAGCGGGGACGAGCAGTACTTC	CSALTSGDEQYF
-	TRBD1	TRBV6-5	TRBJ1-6	TGTGCCAGCAGTTACCGAAGACAGGGTACCAATTCACCCCTCCACTTT	CASSYRRQGTNSPLHF
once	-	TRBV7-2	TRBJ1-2	TGTGCCAGCAGCTTAGGCAGGGCAGGCGCGCACTATGGCTACACCTTC	CASSLGRAGAHYGYTF
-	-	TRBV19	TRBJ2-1	TGTGCCAGTAGTATCGACAGAGACAATGAGCAGTTCTTC	CASSIDRDNEQFF
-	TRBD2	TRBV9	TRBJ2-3	TGTGCCAGCAGCGAGGGACTAGCGTCCACAGATACGCAGTATTTT	CASSEGLASTDTQYF
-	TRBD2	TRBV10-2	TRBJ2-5	TGCGCCAGCAGTGAGTCGGTAGCGGGGGGGCTTTGGGAGACCCAGTACTTC	CASSESVAGGLWETQYF
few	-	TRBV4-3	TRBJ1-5	TGCGCCAGCAGCCAGTTCTTGCGGCAGAACAATCAGCCCCAGCATTTT	CASSQFLRQNNQPQHF
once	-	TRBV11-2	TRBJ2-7	TGTGCCAGCAGCTCACAGGGCTACGAGCAGTACTTC	CASSSQGYEQYF
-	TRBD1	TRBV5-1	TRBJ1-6	TGCGCCAGCAGCCGGGACAGGGGAGGTAATTCACCCCTCCACTTT	CASSRDRGGNSPLHF
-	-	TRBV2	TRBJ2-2	TGTGCCAGCAGTAAGGGACTTACGAACACCGGGGAGCTGTTTTTT	CASSKGLTNTGELFF
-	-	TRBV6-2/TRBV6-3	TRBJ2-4	TGTGCCAGCAGTTATAGGGCGGCGGGCAAAAACATTCAGTACTTC	CASSYRAAGKNIQYF
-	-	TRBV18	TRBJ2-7	TGTGCCAGCTCACCTCACCTGGGGCCGGTGGGCGAGCAGTACTTC	CASSPHLGPVGEQYF
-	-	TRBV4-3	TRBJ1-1	TGCGCCAGCAGCCCCCTCGGTAGGGGCGCTGAAGCTTTCTTT	CASSPLGRGAEAFF
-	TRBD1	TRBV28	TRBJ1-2	TGTGCCAGCAGTGGGGCAGGGGGCCCTAACTATGGCTACACCTTC	CASSGAGGPNYGYTF
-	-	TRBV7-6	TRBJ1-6	TGTGCCAGCAGCTGGGGGGGCCCGAACATAAATTCACCCCTCCACTTT	CASSWGGPNINSPLHF
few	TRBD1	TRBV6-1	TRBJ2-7	TGTGCCAGCAGTGAGACAGGGGTCGAGCAGTACTTC	CASSETGVEQYF
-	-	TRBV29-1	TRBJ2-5	TGCAGCGTTGCGGAGCCTACTGAGACCCAGTACTTC	CSVAEPTETQYF
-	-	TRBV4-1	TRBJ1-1	TGCGCCATCACCGTAGCTCCCGGATTTGGCGGTGAAGCTTTCTTT	CAITVAPGFGGEAFF
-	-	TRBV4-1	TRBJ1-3	TGCGCCAGCAGCCAAATGTTAGTTTTTTTAGGCCCCGGGAGCTCTGGAAACACCATATATTTT	CASSQMLVFLGPGSSGNTIYF
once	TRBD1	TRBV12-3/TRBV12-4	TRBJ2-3	TGTGCCAGCAGTCACAGGGGCCATACGCAGTATTTT	CASSHRGHTQYF
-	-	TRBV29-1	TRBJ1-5	TGCAGCGTTGGGGACACTACTCAGCCCCAGCATTTT	CSVGDTTQPQHF
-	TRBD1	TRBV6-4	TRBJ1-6	TGTGCCAGCAGTGACTCGAGGCAGGGGGCGGATTCACCCCTCCACTTT	CASSDSRQGADSPLHF
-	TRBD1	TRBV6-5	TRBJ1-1	TGTGCCAGCAGTTTACGGGGGACAGGGGGATTCACTGAAGCTTTCTTT	CASSLRGTGGFTEAFF
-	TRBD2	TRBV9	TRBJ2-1	TGTGCCAGCAGCCCCGGTCTTGCTAGCGGGGAGTACAATGAGCAGTTCTTC	CASSPGLASGEYNEQFF
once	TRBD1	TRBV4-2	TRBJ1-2	TGTGCCAGCAGCCAAGATTCGGGACAGGGGAACTACTATGGCTACACCTTC	CASSQDSGQGNYYGYTF
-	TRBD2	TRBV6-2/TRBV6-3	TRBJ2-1	TGTGCCAGCAGTCCATCGCGGGGGGTCAACAATGAGCAGTTCTTC	CASSPSRGVNNEQFF
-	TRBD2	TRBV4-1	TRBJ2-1	TGCGCCAGCAGCCAAGTTTCGAGCGGGGGGGATTATGAGCAGTTCTTC	CASSQVSSGGDYEQFF
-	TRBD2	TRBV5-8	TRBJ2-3	TGTGCCAGCAGCTTAGGCGGGGGTACGCAGTATTTT	CASSLGGGTQYF
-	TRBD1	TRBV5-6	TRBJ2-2	TGTGCCAGCAGCTTCCGTTTCGGGGACAGGGTTAGCACCGGGGAGCTGTTTTTT	CASSFRFGDRVSTGELFF
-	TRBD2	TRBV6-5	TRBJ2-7	TGTGCCAGCAGACGAGGGACTAAGGGCTCCTACGAGCAGTACTTC	CASRRGTKGSYEQYF
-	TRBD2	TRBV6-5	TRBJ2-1	TGTGCCAGCAGGAAGGGAGCGGGGGGCCACAATGAGCAGTTCTTC	CASRKGAGGHNEQFF
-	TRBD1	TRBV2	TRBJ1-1	TGTGCCAGCACCCTTACAGGGGAATTTGAAGCTTTCTTT	CASTLTGEFEAFF
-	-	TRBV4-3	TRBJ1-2	TGCGCCAGCAGCCAAGGGGTCAGGGGAAACTATGGCTACACCTTC	CASSQGVRGNYGYTF
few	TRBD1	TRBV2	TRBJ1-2	TGTGCCAGCTCCAAGACAGGGGGCGCAACCGTATTGGACTATGGCTACACCTTC	CASSKTGGATVLDYGYTF
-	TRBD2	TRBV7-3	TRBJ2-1	TGTGCCAGCAGCTCCGCGGGACTAGCGGGGGGGCGGACCTACAATGAGCAGTTCTTC	CASSSAGLAGGRTYNEQFF
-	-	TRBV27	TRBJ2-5	TGTGCCAGCAGTTTAGGGCGGGGAGAGACCCAGTACTTC	CASSLGRGETQYF